This TCR beta chain comes out of a study of T cell changes during pregnancy in multiple sclerosis. V was shortened by 4 bases and J by 8 bases, with 19 bases between the two germline ends. The CDR3 is made up of 15 amino acids. Germline V gene sequence: CDR1 MNHNS, CDR2 SASEGT. TCRdb's copy holds only in-frame clones and misses some; the assay was immunoSEQ multiplex PCR. Of roughly 80,000 clones in the sample, 90% to 95% were seen once. This clone appeared a single time. The sample here was peripheral blood, taken in the first trimester of pregnancy. The source is a female donor with multiple sclerosis, enrolled in a pregnancy study. The chain recombines TRBV6-1 with TRBJ2-3, with a tentative D call TRBD2 (5 bases). In DNA, the CDR3 is TGTGCCAGCAGTGCGGGAACCAAGCCCATTGCTACGCAGTATTTT. Its translation is CASSAGTKPIATQYF.